The 29 T cell receptor beta chains in this list originate from one sample, sequenced in a study of blood T cell repertoires in COVID-19. Data came from immunoSEQ multiplex PCR; TCRdb stores just in-frame clones and leaves some out. The sample has about 11,000 clones, 80% to 90% seen once. Source material: peripheral blood. The receptors here all came from a human donor in a cohort sampled during active COVID-19.

The chain joins TRBV7-2 to TRBJ1-3; 7 bases are shared with TRBD1. Germline CDR1 is SGHTA and CDR2 is FQGNSA. There are 15 residues in the CDR3. The V gene end was trimmed by 5 bases and the J gene end by 2 bases; junction bases not matched to a gene: 6. CDR3 sequence (DNA): TGTGCCAGCAGCACACCTGACAGGGCTGGAAACACCATATATTTT. Translation gives CASSTPDRAGNTIYF.

This clone came up once. This chain connects TRBV27 to TRBJ2-7; TRBD1 is a possible D gene (6 bases). V dropped 9 bases and J dropped 4 bases, with 13 bases sitting between them. Germline-derived CDR1 and CDR2 are MNHEY and SMNVEV (reference sequence). The CDR3 spans 12 residues. The CDR3: CASKPRGYEQYF. The CDR3 DNA is TGTGCCAGTAAACCCAGGGGTTACGAGCAGTACTTC.

The chain carries TRBV7-2 and TRBJ1-2, with TRBD1 as a possible D gene (6 bases). The V gene lost 0 bases and the J gene lost 8 bases, with 22 bases spanning the gap. The CDR3 loop spans 17 amino acids. Germline V lookup: CDR1 SGHTA, CDR2 FQGNSA. The CDR3 spells CASSLAYPRADRGGYTF. The CDR3, as DNA: TGTGCCAGCAGCTTAGCTTATCCCCGGGCGGACAGAGGAGGCTACACCTTC.

CDR3 nucleotides: TGTGCCAGCAGCTATGGCGGTGGCGTCACAGGTTGGAATGAGCAGTTCTTC. Translated, it gives CASSYGGGVTGWNEQFF. The V and J genes are TRBV5-6 and TRBJ2-1, with D possibly TRBD1 on 5 matching bases. Deletions cut 3 bases from V and 7 bases from J, with 23 bases between. CDR3 length equals 17 residues. Germline-derived CDR1 and CDR2 are SGHDT and YYEEEE. The whole variable domain, filled in from reference TRBV5-6 and TRBJ2-1, reads DAGVTQSPTHLIKTRGQQVTLRCSPKSGHDTVSWYQQALGQGPQFIFQYYEEEERQRGNFPDRFSGHQFPNYSSELNVNALLLGDSALYLCASSYGGGVTGWNEQFFGPGTRLTVL.

This rearrangement joins TRBV11-3 to TRBJ2-1, with 7 bases matching TRBD1. With V trimmed by 5 bases and J by 6 bases, 10 bases remained unmatched. Germline V gene data show CDR1 as SGHNT and CDR2 as YENEEA. The CDR3 covers 15 residues. CDR3 nucleotide sequence: TGTGCCAGCAGCCCGGACAGGCCGCCATTCAATGAGCAGTTCTTC. It translates to CASSPDRPPFNEQFF. Combining the CDR3 with reference TRBV11-3 and TRBJ2-1 gives the whole variable domain EAGVVQSPRYKIIEKKQPVAFWCNPISGHNTLYWYLQNLGQGPELLIRYENEEAVDDSQLPKDRFSAERLKGVDSTLKIQPAELGDSAVYLCASSPDRPPFNEQFFGPGTRLTVL.

The chain joins TRBV7-9 to TRBJ2-1; TRBD2 matches 14 bases. V lost 5 bases to trimming and J lost 2 bases; unmatched junction nucleotides: 5. Germline CDR1 and CDR2: SEHNR and FQNEAQ (reference sequence). The CDR3 runs 17 residues. The CDR3 spells CASSPGTSGGTYNEQFF. The CDR3, as DNA: TGTGCCAGCAGCCCAGGGACTAGCGGGGGAACCTACAATGAGCAGTTCTTC.

The chain uses TRBV7-9 and TRBJ1-3, with D unclear. Between the trimmed V and J ends, which lost 1 base and 0 bases, there was a span of 4 bases. The germline V gene encodes CDR1 SEHNR and CDR2 FQNEAQ (reference sequence). The CDR3 extends over 14 amino acids. The CDR3 here is CASSLDSSGNTIYF. Here the CDR3 DNA reads TGTGCCAGCAGCTTAGATAGCTCTGGAAACACCATATATTTT. The full variable domain, completed using reference TRBV7-9 and TRBJ1-3, is DTGVSQNPRHKITKRGQNVTFRCDPISEHNRLYWYRQTLGQGPEFLTYFQNEAQLEKSRLLSDRFSAERPKGSFSTLEIQRTEQGDSAMYLCASSLDSSGNTIYFGEGSWLTVV.

V usage is TRBV6-2 or TRBV6-3 and J usage is TRBJ1-1; D ambiguous. Trimming pared 5 bases from V and 9 bases from J, leaving 16 bases between. The CDR3 runs to 13 residues. Looked up from germline, CDR1 is MNHEY and CDR2 is SVGEGT. The CDR3 sequence is CASSHEGSGQAFF. In DNA, the CDR3 is TGTGCCAGCAGTCACGAGGGTTCTGGGCAAGCTTTCTTT.

The chain joins TRBV29-1 to TRBJ2-1, with D tentatively TRBD2 (6 bases). Germline CDR1 SQVTM, CDR2 ANQGSEA. Between the trimmed V and J ends, which lost 4 bases and 3 bases, there was a span of 10 bases. The CDR3 has 13 amino acids. The CDR3 sequence is CSVGAGIYNEQFF. For the CDR3, the DNA is TGCAGCGTTGGGGCGGGGATCTACAATGAGCAGTTCTTC.

The chain uses TRBV29-1 and TRBJ1-2; 7 bases map to TRBD1. With V trimmed by 5 bases and J by 7 bases, 4 bases remained unmatched. The germline V gene has CDR1 SQVTM and CDR2 ANQGSEA. This CDR3 comprises 11 residues. The CDR3 spells CSVIQGSGYTF. The CDR3 DNA is TGCAGCGTTATACAGGGGTCTGGCTACACCTTC.

V is TRBV6-5 and J is TRBJ2-7; tentatively, D is TRBD1 (6 bases). Germline V gene lookup returns CDR1 MNHEY and CDR2 SVGAGI. Trimming took off 8 bases at V and 2 bases at J, with 7 bases between the two ends. This CDR3 is built from 11 residues. The CDR3 region has the DNA TGTGCCAGCGGGACACCCTACGAGCAGTACTTC. Translated: CASGTPYEQYF.

The chain uses TRBV4-3 and TRBJ1-3, with 7 bases that match TRBD1. From germline, CDR1 is LGHNA and CDR2 YSLEER. With 0 bases clipped from V and 1 base from J, the junction kept 6 bases outside the gene matches. The CDR3 contains 17 residues. The CDR3 DNA sequence: TGCGCCAGCAGCCAAGACCGACAGGGACCTTCTGGAAACACCATATATTTT. Protein: CASSQDRQGPSGNTIYF.

The chain recombines TRBV11-2 with TRBJ1-5; D gene unclear. Germline CDR1 is SGHAT and CDR2 is FQNNGV. CDR3 length: 14 amino acids. V was trimmed by 0 bases and J by 6 bases, leaving 9 bases between them. The CDR3 DNA sequence: TGTGCCAGCAGCTTAGATTGGGCCGGTCAGCCCCAGCATTTT. This sequence encodes CASSLDWAGQPQHF.

This chain connects TRBV10-2 to TRBJ2-7, with D perhaps TRBD2 (6 bases). The germline V gene has CDR1 WSHSY and CDR2 SAAADI. V dropped 8 bases and J dropped 0 bases, with 17 bases sitting between them. This CDR3 region has 15 residues. As DNA, the CDR3 is TGCGCCAGCTCTCGTCTAGCGCGTTTCTCCTACGAGCAGTACTTC. Translation: CASSRLARFSYEQYF.

The chain combines TRBV19 with TRBJ2-3, with a weak D call TRBD2 (5 bases). Per germline, CDR1 LNHDA and CDR2 SQIVND (reference sequence). V lost 0 bases and J lost 4, with 14 bases in between. The CDR3 is made up of 16 amino acids. The chain's CDR3 is CASSIELGLRADTQYF. The CDR3 region has the DNA TGTGCCAGTAGTATAGAGCTAGGGCTGAGGGCAGATACGCAGTATTTT. Complete variable domain (other parts from reference TRBV19 and TRBJ2-3): DGGITQSPKYLFRKEGQNVTLSCEQNLNHDAMYWYRQDPGQGLRLIYYSQIVNDFQKGDIAEGYSVSREKKESFPLTVTSAQKNPTAFYLCASSIELGLRADTQYFGPGTRLTVL.

The chain couples TRBV6-5 to TRBJ2-4, with 7 nucleotides matching TRBD1. Unmatched junction bases numbered 7, after V lost 6 bases and J lost 8 bases. This CDR3 contains 13 residues. Germline V gene data show CDR1 as MNHEY and CDR2 as SVGAGI. The CDR3 protein is CASRPGTEDIQYF. The CDR3 coding sequence is TGTGCCAGCAGGCCCGGGACAGAAGACATTCAGTACTTC.

The rearrangement links TRBV6-5 to TRBJ2-2, with a possible D match to TRBD1 (5 bases). V lost 7 bases, J lost 6 bases, and 6 bases lay in between. This CDR3 contains 11 residues. Germline assignment: CDR1 MNHEY and CDR2 SVGAGI. For the CDR3, the DNA is TGTGCCAGCAAGGGGTCCGGGGAGCTGTTTTTT. Residues: CASKGSGELFF.

This clone was seen only once. The chain recombines TRBV6-5 with TRBJ2-7, with D perhaps matching TRBD1 (6 bases). Trimming pared 9 bases from V and 3 bases from J, leaving 12 bases between. Per germline, CDR1 MNHEY and CDR2 SVGAGI. This CDR3 has 12 residues. The CDR3 sequence: CASETGNYEQYF. The CDR3 coding sequence is TGTGCCAGTGAAACAGGGAACTACGAGCAGTACTTC.

The chain carries TRBV2 and TRBJ1-4; unclear D gene. This CDR3 comprises 16 residues. V dropped 3 bases and J dropped 8 bases, with 19 bases sitting between them. CDR1 is SNHLY and CDR2 is FYNNEI in the germline V gene. The CDR3 DNA is TGTGCCAGCAGTGAGAATCAGAGGCAGAAGACGGAAAAACTGTTTTTT. It is translated as CASSENQRQKTEKLFF.

The gene calls are TRBV12-3 or TRBV12-4 and TRBJ1-1; a weak D match, TRBD1 (6 bases). Trimming shortened V by 6 bases and J by 0 bases, and 8 bases separated the two germline ends. The CDR3 extends over 13 amino acids. The CDR3 region has the DNA TGTGCCAGCAGCCGGACAGTGAACACTGAAGCTTTCTTT. Its protein product is CASSRTVNTEAFF.

The chain recombines TRBV6-2 or TRBV6-3 with TRBJ2-3; 10 bases match TRBD1. The CDR3 runs 17 residues. Per germline, CDR1 MNHEY and CDR2 SVGEGT. V lost 2 bases, J lost 4 bases, and 9 bases stayed unmatched. CDR3 region: CASSYSRDRGLPDTQYF. DNA of the CDR3: TGTGCCAGCAGTTACAGCCGGGACAGGGGACTCCCAGATACGCAGTATTTT.

The chain joins TRBV19 to TRBJ2-3, with 8 bases that match TRBD1. V was clipped by 6 bases and J by 5 bases; unmatched bases: 1. The CDR3 covers 12 residues. Germline-derived CDR1 and CDR2 are LNHDA and SQIVND (reference sequence). Here the CDR3 reads CASSTGGDTQYF. In DNA, the CDR3 is TGTGCCAGTAGCACAGGGGGAGATACGCAGTATTTT.

CDR3 sequence (DNA): TGTGCCAGCAGTTACGTCTATGGACGGGGCTATGGCTACACCTTC. Encoded protein: CASSYVYGRGYGYTF. The chain links TRBV6-5 to TRBJ1-2; D ambiguous. Trimming pared 2 bases from V and 4 bases from J, leaving 14 bases between. Germline CDR1 is MNHEY and CDR2 is SVGAGI. The CDR3 runs 15 residues.

J is TRBJ1-6 and V is TRBV28, with TRBD1 matching 8 bases. CDR3 length: 16 residues. V gave up 5 bases and J gave up 10 bases; unmatched junction bases: 13. From germline, CDR1 is MDHEN and CDR2 SYDVKM. Here the CDR3 DNA reads TGTGCCAGCAGTACCTCAGGGGGCGCCAGGGGATCACCCCTCCACTTT. It yields the protein CASSTSGGARGSPLHF. Complete variable domain (other parts from reference TRBV28 and TRBJ1-6): DVKVTQSSRYLVKRTGEKVFLECVQDMDHENMFWYRQDPGLGLRLIYFSYDVKMKEKGDIPEGYSVSREKKERFSLILESASTNQTSMYLCASSTSGGARGSPLHFGNGTRLTVT.

The V gene is TRBV21-1, the J gene TRBJ2-1; the table's D call, TRBD1, has no DNA check behind it. TRBV21-1 is recorded as a pseudogene. The CDR3 extends over 16 amino acids. CDR3 coding DNA: TGTGCCAGCAGCAACCCGAACAGGGGGCCATACAATGAGCAGTTCTTC. Amino acids: CASSNPNRGPYNEQFF.

This chain uses TRBV11-2 with TRBJ1-2; 7 positions match TRBD1. CDR1 and CDR2 from the germline V gene are SGHAT and FQNNGV. The CDR3 sequence is 13 residues long. V shed 5 bases, J shed 8 bases, and the junction held 8 bases outside the gene matches. For the CDR3, the DNA is TGTGCCAGCAGCCCTACGGGACAGTGGGGCTACACCTTC. Protein: CASSPTGQWGYTF.

V and J are TRBV6-5 and TRBJ1-2, with a possible D match to TRBD1 (5 bases). Germline V gene data show CDR1 as MNHEY and CDR2 as SVGAGI. Trimming stripped 4 bases from V and 4 bases from J, with 16 bases between. The CDR3 runs to 15 residues. This CDR3 reads CASSSTRGGFYGYTF. The CDR3 DNA reads as TGTGCCAGCAGTTCCACTCGGGGGGGTTTCTATGGCTACACCTTC.

The chain couples TRBV4-3 to TRBJ1-5; D unclear. Germline values: CDR1 LGHNA, CDR2 YSLEER. V shed 0 bases and J shed 4 bases, with 19 bases lying between them. This CDR3 has 18 residues. CDR3 sequence: CASSQDYLRGNGNQPQHF. The CDR3 coding sequence is TGCGCCAGCAGCCAAGACTATCTCCGAGGGAATGGGAATCAGCCCCAGCATTTT.

This chain joins TRBV27 and TRBJ1-3, with 9 positions matching TRBD1. The CDR3 has 15 amino acids. Germline V lookup: CDR1 MNHEY, CDR2 SMNVEV (reference sequence). V lost 8 bases to trimming and J lost 2 bases; unmatched junction nucleotides: 7. The CDR3 reads CASSAGTGPGNTIYF. CDR3 nucleotide sequence: TGTGCCAGCTCAGCCGGGACAGGGCCTGGAAACACCATATATTTT.